This T cell receptor (beta chain) was recorded in a study of metastatic and nonmetastatic thyroid tumors. Patients underwent thyroid surgery, and none had received any treatment before it. CDR1 and CDR2 from the germline V gene are SNHLY and FYNNEI. V was clipped by 8 bases and J by 5 bases, with 15 bases between them. The CDR3 spans 13 residues. TCRdb reprocessed the PCR reads via MiXCR. There are roughly 34,000 clones in the sample; over 14% occur only once, and approximately 18% lies in the top ten. This clone was recorded many times. The receptor was derived from a male donor with papillary thyroid cancer or a benign thyroid nodule (not recorded which). Some clones in this sample may be carry-over from other donors' samples. V is TRBV2 and J is TRBJ2-5; D unresolved. Sequences were obtained from blood. CDR3 in DNA: TGTGCCAGCGGGAAGGGTATGGCGGAGACCCAGTACTTC. Amino acids: CASGKGMAETQYF.